This T cell receptor (beta chain) is drawn from a study of T cell changes during pregnancy in multiple sclerosis. Libraries were prepared by immunoSEQ multiplex PCR; TCRdb keeps only in-frame clonotypes and omits some of them. The table has tens of thousands of clones, about nine tenths seen once. The CDR3 is 12 residues long. V shed 5 bases and J shed 9 bases, with 14 bases lying between them. Germline loops: CDR1 SGHTA, CDR2 FQGNSA. The material was peripheral blood, obtained after pregnancy. The clonotype comes from a female donor in good health, enrolled as a control in a pregnancy study. The chain links TRBV7-2 to TRBJ2-7, with D perhaps matching TRBD2 (6 bases). CDR3 protein: CASSTGTLGQYF. CDR3 nucleotide sequence: TGTGCCAGCAGCACCGGGACTCTCGGGCAGTACTTC.